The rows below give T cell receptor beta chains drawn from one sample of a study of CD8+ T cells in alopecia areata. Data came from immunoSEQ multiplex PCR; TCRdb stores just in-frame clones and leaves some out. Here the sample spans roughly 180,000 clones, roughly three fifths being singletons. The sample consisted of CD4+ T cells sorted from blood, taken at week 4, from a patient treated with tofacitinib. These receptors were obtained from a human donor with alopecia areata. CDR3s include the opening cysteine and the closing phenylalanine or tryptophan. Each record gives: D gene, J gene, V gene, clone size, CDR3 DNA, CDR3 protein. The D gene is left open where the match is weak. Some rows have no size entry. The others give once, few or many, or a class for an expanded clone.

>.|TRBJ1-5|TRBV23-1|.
TGCGCCAGCTTCCCGGGGCATTTT
CASFPGHF
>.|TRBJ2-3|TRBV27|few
TGTGCCAGCAGTTTCCGGGCCACAGATACGCAGTATTTT
CASSFRATDTQYF
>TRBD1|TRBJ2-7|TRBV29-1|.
TGCAGCGCTACTCCCGGGACAGGGAACTACGAGCAGTACTTC
CSATPGTGNYEQYF
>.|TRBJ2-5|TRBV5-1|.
TGCGCCAGCAGCTTGTCTTTGCCAGGGTTACAAGAGACCCAGTACTTC
CASSLSLPGLQETQYF
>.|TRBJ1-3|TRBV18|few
TGTGCCAGCTCACCAACCGCAGGGAACTCTGGAAACACCATATATTTT
CASSPTAGNSGNTIYF
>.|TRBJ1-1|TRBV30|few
TGTGCCTGGAGGAATTACCTCGAGACACTACGGAGGACTGAAGCTTTCTTT
CAWRNYLETLRRTEAFF
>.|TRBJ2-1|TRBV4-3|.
TGCGCCAGCAGCCAAGATCCTCCGCAATCGGCCCCTACGTGGAATGAGCAGTTCTTC
CASSQDPPQSAPTWNEQFF
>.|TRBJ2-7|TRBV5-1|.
TGCGCCAGCAGCTTGTCCTTGGACGAGCAGTACTTC
CASSLSLDEQYF
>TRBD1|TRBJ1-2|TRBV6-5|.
TGTGCCAGCACTGTAGACAGGGAGGCCTATGGCTACACCTTC
CASTVDREAYGYTF
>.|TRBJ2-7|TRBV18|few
TGTGCCAGCTCCGAGGTGAACGAGCAGTACTTC
CASSEVNEQYF
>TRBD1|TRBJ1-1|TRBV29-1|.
TGCAGCGTTGAGGCCAGGACAGGGACCACTGAAGCTTTCTTT
CSVEARTGTTEAFF
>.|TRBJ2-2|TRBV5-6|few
TGTGCCAGCAGCTTGATCGAGAACACCGGGGAGCTGTTTTTT
CASSLIENTGELFF
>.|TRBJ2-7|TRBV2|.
TGTGCCAGCAGTGCCATGTACGAGCAGTACTTC
CASSAMYEQYF
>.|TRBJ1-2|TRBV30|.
TGTGCCTCTCCAACTATCCGGGGGGTCTACGGCTACACCTTC
CASPTIRGVYGYTF
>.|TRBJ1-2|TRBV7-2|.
TGTGCCAGCAGCTTAGGGCGCGGGGGGGCTGGCTACACCTTC
CASSLGRGGAGYTF
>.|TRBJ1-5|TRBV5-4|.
TGTGCCAGCAGCCGGGACAGCAATCAGCCCCAGCATTTT
CASSRDSNQPQHF
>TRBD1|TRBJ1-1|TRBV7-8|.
TGTGCCAGCAGCTTAGGCCACCTTTCCGGGACAGGAATGAGGACTGAAGCTTTCTTT
CASSLGHLSGTGMRTEAFF
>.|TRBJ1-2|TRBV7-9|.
TGTGTCTGGGGCAAAGCGTCTACCAACTATGGCTACACCTTC
CVWGKASTNYGYTF
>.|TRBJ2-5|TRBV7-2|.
TGTGCCAGCAGCCAAGAGACCCAGTACTTC
CASSQETQYF
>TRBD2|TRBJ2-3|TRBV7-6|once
TGTGCCAGCAGCTTATTCGGCGGGGGAGCAGATACGCAGTATTTT
CASSLFGGGADTQYF
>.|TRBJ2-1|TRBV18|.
TGTGCCAGCTCACCGAAAGAGAACAGGGATCCGCAGTTCTTC
CASSPKENRDPQFF
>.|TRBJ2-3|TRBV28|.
TGTGCCAGCAGTTTAGGCCAGAGGCAGTATTTT
CASSLGQRQYF
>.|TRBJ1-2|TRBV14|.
TGTGCCAGCAGCCAAGGAGGGGGACGAGGCTACACCTTC
CASSQGGGRGYTF
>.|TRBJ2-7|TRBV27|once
TGTGCCAGCCTGCTAACAAAGCCTTACGAGCAGTACTTC
CASLLTKPYEQYF
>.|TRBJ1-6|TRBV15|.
TGTGCCACCAGCAGAGAGCGAGAGTCACCCCTCCACTTT
CATSRERESPLHF
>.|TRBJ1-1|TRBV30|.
TGTGCCTGGCAGTGGAACACTGAAGCTTTCTTT
CAWQWNTEAFF
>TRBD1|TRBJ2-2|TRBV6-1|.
TGTGCCAGCGACGACAGGGGACGGACCGGGGAGCTGTTTTTT
CASDDRGRTGELFF
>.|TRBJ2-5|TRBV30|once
TGTGCCTGGAGTCGGGAAGGGCGCTCGAGTGAGACCCAGTACTTC
CAWSREGRSSETQYF
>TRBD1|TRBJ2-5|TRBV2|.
TGTGCCAGCAGTGGGGACAGGCAAGAGACCCAGTACTTC
CASSGDRQETQYF
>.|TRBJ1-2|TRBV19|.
TGTGCCAGTAGGATCAGGACCGACTATGGCTACACCTTC
CASRIRTDYGYTF
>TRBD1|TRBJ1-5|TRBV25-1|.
TGTGCCAGCACCCAGGGACAGCTAAGTCAGCCCCAGCATTTT
CASTQGQLSQPQHF
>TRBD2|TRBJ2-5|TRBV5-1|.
TGCGCCAGCAGTACCGCGGGGGAAGAGACCCAGTACTTC
CASSTAGEETQYF
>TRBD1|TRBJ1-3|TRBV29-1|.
TGCAGCGTGGGGGGACAGGCATTGGGAAACACCATATATTTT
CSVGGQALGNTIYF
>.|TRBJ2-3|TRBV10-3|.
TGTGCCAGCTCCCCACAGGGATCAGGGGGCACAGATACGCAGTATTTT
CASSPQGSGGTDTQYF
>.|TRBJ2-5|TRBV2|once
TGTGCCAGCAGTCCGGACAGCCAAGAGACCCAGTACTTC
CASSPDSQETQYF
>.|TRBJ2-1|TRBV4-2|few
TGTGCCAGCAGCCAAGGGGTCGGGGGCTCCTACAATGAGCAGTTCTTC
CASSQGVGGSYNEQFF
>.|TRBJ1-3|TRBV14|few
TGTGCCAGCACCACCGGACAGCGGTTTGGAAACACCATATATTTT
CASTTGQRFGNTIYF
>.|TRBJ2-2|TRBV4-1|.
TGCGCCAGCAGCCAAGATCCCAGACCCTCGGGTCACACCGGGGAGCTGTTTTTT
CASSQDPRPSGHTGELFF
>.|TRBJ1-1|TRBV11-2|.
TGTGCCAGCACCGAAAGAGGGAACACTGAAGCTTTCTTT
CASTERGNTEAFF
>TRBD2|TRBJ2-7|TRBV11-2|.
TGTGCCAGCAGCTTAATAGCGGGGGGCCTTACCACCTACGAGCAGTACTTC
CASSLIAGGLTTYEQYF
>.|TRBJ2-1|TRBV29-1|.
TGCAGCGTTGCTGAAGTAGGGTTCTACAATGAGCAGTTCTTC
CSVAEVGFYNEQFF
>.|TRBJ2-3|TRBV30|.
TGTGCCTGGAGTGTACACAGGCGGCAGGGGGATACGCAGTATTTT
CAWSVHRRQGDTQYF
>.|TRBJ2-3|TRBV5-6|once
TGTGCCAGCAGCTTGGATGGGGGAGATACGCAGTATTTT
CASSLDGGDTQYF
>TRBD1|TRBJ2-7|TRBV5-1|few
TGCGCCAGCGCCCGGACAGGGGGAGTCGACGAGCAGTACTTC
CASARTGGVDEQYF
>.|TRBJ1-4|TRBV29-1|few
TGCAGCGCAGGGAGGGAGTATGAAAAACTGTTTTTT
CSAGREYEKLFF
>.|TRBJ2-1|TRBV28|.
TGTGCCAGCAGTTTAGGTGGGGGGCGGTTGGCTGAGCAGTTCTTC
CASSLGGGRLAEQFF
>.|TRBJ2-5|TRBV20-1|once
TGCAGTGCTAGAGACCGGGAGACCCAGTACTTC
CSARDRETQYF
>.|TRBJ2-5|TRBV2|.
TGTGCCAGCAGAGGGGCCCGGGACCTTAAAACTCAAGAGACCCAGTACTTC
CASRGARDLKTQETQYF
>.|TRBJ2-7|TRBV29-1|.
TGCAGCGTTGAAGGGCAGGGATACGAGCAGTACTTC
CSVEGQGYEQYF
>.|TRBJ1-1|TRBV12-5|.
TGTGCTAGTGGTCGCGGCACTGAAGCTTTCTTT
CASGRGTEAFF
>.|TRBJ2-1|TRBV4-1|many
TGCGCCAGCAGCCTAGGTATAGGGGGGCACAATGAGCAGTTCTTC
CASSLGIGGHNEQFF
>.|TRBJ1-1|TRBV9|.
TGTGCCAGCAGCGCGAAGCAAAGGGGTACTGAAGCTTTCTTT
CASSAKQRGTEAFF
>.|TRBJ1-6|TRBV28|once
TGTGCCAGCAGTGCGTTCAGACTTAGCTCCTATAATTCACCCCTCCACTTT
CASSAFRLSSYNSPLHF
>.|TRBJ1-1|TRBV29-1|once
TGCAGCGTTGCATTTAGAGTGAGGTGGGGGAACACTGAAGCTTTCTTT
CSVAFRVRWGNTEAFF
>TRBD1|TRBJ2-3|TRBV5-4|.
TGTGCCAGCAGCTCGAAGACAGGGGGCACAGATACGCAGTATTTT
CASSSKTGGTDTQYF
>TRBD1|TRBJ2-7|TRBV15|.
TGTGCCACCGCAGACAGGGGGTACTACGAGCAGTACTTC
CATADRGYYEQYF
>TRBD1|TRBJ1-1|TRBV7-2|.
TGTGCCAGCAGCCGAGGACAGGGAGGCACTGAAGCTTTCTTT
CASSRGQGGTEAFF